One T cell receptor (beta chain) is described in this entry. This sample stems from a study of shared clonotypes between healthy human individuals. TCRdb's copy holds only in-frame clones and misses some; the assay was immunoSEQ multiplex PCR. The data show roughly 570,000 clones, about 98% seen once. Naivety among CD8 cells was defined by CD45RO negativity and positive CCR7 selection, thereby excluding terminally differentiated effector memory CD45RA+ cells. The material sequenced was naive CD8+ T cells sorted from blood. This clonotype was obtained from a man under 40 in good health.

The CDR3 loop is CASMGKSTGSNTEAFF. The CDR3 coding sequence is TGCGCCAGCATGGGAAAGTCCACAGGGAGTAACACTGAAGCTTTCTTT. V gene TRBV5-1 combines with J gene TRBJ1-1, with D tentatively TRBD1 (6 bases). V was cut by 6 bases and J by 2 bases, with 20 bases left in between. This CDR3 has 16 residues. CDR1 SGHRS and CDR2 YFSETQ come from the germline V gene. The full variable domain, in which reference TRBV5-1 and TRBJ1-1 provide the parts outside the CDR3, is KAGVTQTPRYLIKTRGQQVTLSCSPISGHRSVSWYQQTPGQGLQFLFEYFSETQRNKGNFPGRFSGRQFSNSRSEMNVSTLELGDSALYLCASMGKSTGSNTEAFFGQGTRLTVV.